This TCR beta chain was sequenced for a study of regulatory T cells in long-lasting Graves disease. Study-level findings and limits: Among the persistent patients, fewer than 3,500 public clonotypes were shared, more than the 850 to 1,000 shared among new patients.

Time point of the sample: newly diagnosed GD, antithyroid drugs for less than 3 months. From PBMCs, RNA was extracted and then used to make the TCR library. Arm-PCR of CDR3 regions and iRepertoire HTBI primers were the basis on which TCR beta libraries were built. From the multiplex PCR reads, TCRdb called clonotypes with MiXCR, one entry per CDR3 protein. The repertoire has approximately 540,000 distinct CDR3 sequences, 12% of them found once; the top ten carry roughly 8.9%. The table lists this clonotype with a few counts. Its antigen is still unknown. These data are also associated with another study on T cells in Graves' hyperthyroidism and ophthalmopathy. According to that study: The TCR CDR3 first-round RT-PCR relied on the HTBI primer set. Blood held most thyroid clonotypes expanded above 0.001 frequency.

The receptor's source is a woman aged 25 to 39 with Graves disease. The sample in question was peripheral blood mononuclear cells (PBMCs), obtained at new diagnosis, from a patient treated with antithyroid drugs.

CDR3 sequence reads: CASSYSREGGQTQYF. The CDR3 nucleotides read TGTGCCAGCAGTTACTCGCGGGAAGGAGGGCAGACCCAGTACTTC. V gene TRBV6-5 combines with J gene TRBJ2-5; D may be TRBD2 (6 bases). Trimming took 0 bases from V and 6 from J, leaving 14 bases between them. The CDR3 totals 15 residues. The V gene's germline CDR1 is MNHEY and CDR2 SVGAGI.